The entry below describes one T cell receptor (beta chain). Its antigen is undetermined. The data were obtained in a study of cytomegalovirus exposure and HLA in healthy donors. This CDR3 comprises 13 residues. With 4 bases removed from V and 0 bases from J, the gap between germline ends came to 7 bases. The germline V gene has CDR1 SGHRS and CDR2 YFSETQ. PCR amplification relied on 60 Vbeta primers (plus 13 Jbeta primers). The assay was immunoSEQ multiplex PCR, and TCRdb's table has in-frame clones only and misses some. The data hold under 200,000 clones, with 80% observed a single time. Study-level results: Judged likely to be a sequencing artifact was a cluster of highly shared sequence variants.

Sequenced: PBMCs. The TCR comes from a woman in her fifties or sixties in good health and CMV-seronegative. V and J are TRBV5-1 and TRBJ1-1, with a possible D match to TRBD1 (5 bases). CDR3 region: CASSTGMNTEAFF. The CDR3 DNA follows: TGCGCCAGCAGCACAGGCATGAACACTGAAGCTTTCTTT.